This passage covers 9 T cell receptor beta chains from one sample sequenced in a study of T-cell reconstitution after alpha-beta-depleted transplantation in children. Library preparation (for TCRbeta) was performed with unique molecular identifiers. TCRdb independently ran MiXCR on the PCR reads; one entry per CDR3 protein. The sample yields 250,000 to 350,000 distinct CDR3 sequences, around 20% seen once. Sequencing used PBMCs, mostly from graft donor cells, obtained 180 days after TCRalphabeta/CD19-depleted stem cell transplant. The source of these receptors is a male patient between 5 and 17 years old who had a stem cell transplant for acute lymphoblastic leukemia, so the T cells may come from the graft donor.

This rearrangement joins TRBV5-1 to TRBJ2-3, with D tentatively TRBD2 (6 bases). CDR1 and CDR2 (germline): SGHRS, YFSETQ. V was shortened by 7 bases and J by 6 bases, with 21 bases between the two germline ends. CDR3 length equals 15 residues. CDR3 in DNA: TGCGCCAGCGGTCAATCGGGAGATATTTCGGATACGCAGTATTTT. Protein: CASGQSGDISDTQYF.

This chain uses TRBV7-9 with TRBJ2-5; D remains ambiguous. V lost 7 bases and J 3 bases, leaving 15 bases between the germline ends. The V gene's germline CDR1 is SEHNR and CDR2 FQNEAQ (reference sequence). The CDR3 contains 14 residues. The CDR3 protein is CASTLPVQKETQYF. The CDR3 nucleotides are TGTGCCAGCACCCTGCCGGTGCAGAAAGAGACCCAGTACTTC.

This clonotype appeared many times. J is TRBJ2-1 and V is TRBV7-9; D may correspond to TRBD1 or TRBD2 (5 bases each). Deletions cut 3 bases from V and 9 bases from J, with 12 bases between. Germline V gene lookup returns CDR1 SEHNR and CDR2 FQNEAQ (reference sequence). CDR3 length: 13 amino acids. CDR3: CASSFRLGGEQFF. Here the CDR3 DNA reads TGTGCCAGCAGCTTTCGACTTGGGGGTGAGCAGTTCTTC. The complete variable domain, with remaining parts taken from reference TRBV7-9 and TRBJ2-1, reads DTGVSQNPRHKITKRGQNVTFRCDPISEHNRLYWYRQTLGQGPEFLTYFQNEAQLEKSRLLSDRFSAERPKGSFSTLEIQRTEQGDSAMYLCASSFRLGGEQFFGPGTRLTVL.

The chain couples TRBV28 to TRBJ2-1; 15 nucleotides align to TRBD2. The CDR3 runs 16 residues. The germline V gene encodes CDR1 MDHEN and CDR2 SYDVKM. Germline trimming cut 4 bases from V and 8 bases from J; bases unmatched to any gene: 6. CDR3 residues: CASSWTSGRAMDEQFF. As DNA, the CDR3 is TGTGCCAGCAGTTGGACTAGCGGGAGGGCCATGGATGAGCAGTTCTTC.

The J gene is TRBJ2-1, the V gene TRBV12-3 or TRBV12-4, with D possibly being TRBD1 or TRBD2 (5 bases each). The CDR3 covers 12 residues. Trimming removed 1 base at V and 8 bases at J, with 6 bases between. CDR3 bases: TGTGCCAGCAGTTTAGGGGGACATGAGCAGTTCTTC. Its translation is CASSLGGHEQFF.

This rearrangement joins TRBV7-9 to TRBJ1-3; D not certain. Trimming pared 6 bases from V and 0 bases from J, leaving 9 bases between. CDR1 and CDR2 (germline): SEHNR, FQNEAQ (reference sequence). The CDR3 extends over 14 amino acids. CDR3 nucleotides: TGTGCCAGCAGGGTAGGAGGCTCTGGAAACACCATATATTTT. Its translation: CASRVGGSGNTIYF.

Only a few counts were recorded for this clonotype. The V gene is TRBV27, the J gene TRBJ2-1, with TRBD2 identical over 8 bases. This CDR3 spans 16 amino acids. Trimming at V came to 3 bases and at J to 1 base, leaving 5 bases not matched to a gene. Looked up from germline, CDR1 is MNHEY and CDR2 is SMNVEV (reference sequence). The CDR3 is CASSLGSGGSYNEQFF. CDR3 nucleotides: TGTGCCAGCAGTTTGGGATCGGGAGGGTCCTACAATGAGCAGTTCTTC.

The rearrangement links TRBV6-1 to TRBJ2-7; a weak D match, TRBD1 (7 bases). Germline V gene data show CDR1 as MNHNS and CDR2 as SASEGT. The CDR3 sequence is 14 residues long. V dropped 1 base and J dropped 2 bases, with 9 bases sitting between them. This CDR3 reads CASSEGGTAYEQYF. The CDR3 DNA sequence: TGTGCCAGCAGTGAAGGCGGGACAGCCTACGAGCAGTACTTC.

The J gene is TRBJ1-1, the V gene TRBV18, with D perhaps TRBD1 (6 bases). Germline V gene sequence: CDR1 KGHSH, CDR2 LQKENI. The CDR3 has 15 residues. Deletions cut 5 bases from V and 5 bases from J, with 18 bases between. DNA for the CDR3: TGTGCCAGCTCAACTCGGAAGGGAAGGGGGACTGAAGCTTTCTTT. This gives the protein CASSTRKGRGTEAFF.